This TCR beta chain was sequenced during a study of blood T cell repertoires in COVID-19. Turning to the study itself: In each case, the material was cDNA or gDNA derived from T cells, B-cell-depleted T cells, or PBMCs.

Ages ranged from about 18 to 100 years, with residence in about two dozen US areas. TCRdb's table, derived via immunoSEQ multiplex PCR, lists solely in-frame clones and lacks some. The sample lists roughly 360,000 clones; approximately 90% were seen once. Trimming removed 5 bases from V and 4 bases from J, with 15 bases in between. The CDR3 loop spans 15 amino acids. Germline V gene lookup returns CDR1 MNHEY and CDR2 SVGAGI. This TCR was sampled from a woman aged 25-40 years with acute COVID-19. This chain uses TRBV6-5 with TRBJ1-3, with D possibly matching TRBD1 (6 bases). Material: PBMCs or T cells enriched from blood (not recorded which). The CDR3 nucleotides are TGTGCCAGCAGTAGTCCGTGGACAGCCGGAAACACCATATATTTT. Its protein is CASSSPWTAGNTIYF.